This entry lists 30 T cell receptor beta chains sequenced from one sample in a study of cytotoxic CD8 clonotypes in ibrutinib-treated CLL. Repertoires were generated with immunoSEQ multiplex PCR, while TCRdb's copy carries only in-frame clones and drops some. The sample records about 120,000 clones, 55% to 75% being singletons. The sequenced sample was PBMCs, obtained after 24 months of ibrutinib treatment. Receptors were obtained from a human donor with chronic lymphocytic leukemia.

This clone has just a few counts. The chain is built from TRBV5-6 and TRBJ1-5; unclear D gene. The V and J ends lost 1 base and 5 bases respectively, with 13 bases between them. There are 15 residues in the CDR3. CDR1 is SGHDT and CDR2 is YYEEEE in the germline V gene. The CDR3 reads CASSLWREVHQPQHF. The DNA of the CDR3 is TGTGCCAGCAGCTTGTGGAGGGAAGTGCATCAGCCCCAGCATTTT.

This clone has just one count. The gene calls are TRBV30 and TRBJ2-2; no firm D call. Germline V gene data show CDR1 as GTSNPN and CDR2 as SVGIG (reference sequence). The length of the CDR3 is 13 residues. V lost 4 bases and J 4 bases, leaving 10 bases between the germline ends. CDR3 loop: CAWNLAVTGELFF. The CDR3 DNA is TGTGCCTGGAACTTGGCAGTCACCGGGGAGCTGTTTTTT. The whole variable domain, remainder taken from reference TRBV30 and TRBJ2-2, is SQTIHQWPATLVQPVGSPLSLECTVEGTSNPNLYWYRQAAGRGLQLLFYSVGIGQISSEVPQNLSASRPQDRQFILSSKKLLLSDSGFYLCAWNLAVTGELFFGEGSRLTVL.

The V call is TRBV5-1, the J call TRBJ2-7; 9 nucleotides align to TRBD2. The J segment lost 6 bases and the V segment lost 4 bases, leaving 11 bases of the junction unmatched. This CDR3 contains 15 residues. The germline gives CDR1 SGHRS, CDR2 YFSETQ. This CDR3 is CASSPEDVSGGEQYF. CDR3 nucleotides: TGCGCCAGCAGCCCGGAGGATGTTAGCGGGGGCGAGCAGTACTTC.

The V and J genes are TRBV5-4 and TRBJ1-1; D is possibly TRBD1 (5 bases). The CDR3 sequence is 18 residues long. CDR1 is SGHNT, CDR2 YYREEE, per germline (reference sequence). The V and J ends lost 0 bases and 1 base respectively, with 19 bases between them. CDR3 in DNA: TGTGCCAGCAGCTTGGGTGGTACAGGCCCCATTGGGAACACTGAAGCTTTCTTT. Its protein is CASSLGGTGPIGNTEAFF.

For this clone: The germline gene is not matched at one end of the junction; a read error may be the cause. The chain has TRBV19 and TRBJ2-5; D is unresolved. The CDR3 spans 14 residues. In germline, CDR1 is LNHDA, CDR2 SQIVND (reference sequence). This CDR3 reads CASSIGSVRETQYF. CDR3 sequence (DNA): TGTGCCAGCAGTATAGGGTCGGTAAGGGAGACCCAGTACTTC.

This chain uses TRBV6-5 with TRBJ2-3; TRBD2 matches at 7 bases. Trimming at V came to 6 bases and at J to 5 bases, leaving 11 bases not matched to a gene. The CDR3 spans 15 residues. The germline gives CDR1 MNHEY, CDR2 SVGAGI. The CDR3 sequence is CASSRGELRRDTQYF. The CDR3 DNA reads as TGTGCCAGCAGCCGGGGGGAACTACGCAGAGATACGCAGTATTTT.

The chain couples TRBV5-1 to TRBJ1-4; unclear D gene. Per germline, CDR1 SGHRS and CDR2 YFSETQ. V lost 2 bases and J 5 bases, leaving 13 bases between the germline ends. This CDR3 is built from 15 residues. The DNA of the CDR3 is TGCGCCAGCAGCTTCCTCGGTTACGGGAATGAAAAACTGTTTTTT. It specifies CASSFLGYGNEKLFF.

CDR3 protein: CASSLTGTTPTVDTQYF. CDR3 bases: TGTGCCAGCAGCCTCACAGGGACAACGCCCACAGTGGATACGCAGTATTTT. The chain is built from TRBV9 and TRBJ2-3; tentatively, D is TRBD1 (6 bases). The germline gives CDR1 SGDLS, CDR2 YYNGEE. This CDR3 has 17 residues. Trimming stripped 4 bases from V and 6 bases from J, with 24 bases between.

This clone turned up a few times. This sequence joins TRBV6-6 and TRBJ1-1, with D tentatively TRBD1 (5 bases). Trimming cost V 8 bases and J 7 bases, with 14 bases left between them. This CDR3 is 12 amino acids long. CDR1 is MNHNY, CDR2 SVGAGI, per germline (reference sequence). The chain's CDR3 is CASQEGVGEAFF. The DNA for the CDR3 is TGTGCCAGCCAAGAAGGGGTGGGTGAAGCTTTCTTT.

This clone was counted between two and nine times. This rearrangement joins TRBV9 to TRBJ2-1, with TRBD2 matching 15 bases. There are 16 residues in the CDR3. J lost 5 bases, V lost 4 bases, and 4 bases had no gene match. CDR1 and CDR2 (germline): SGDLS, YYNGEE. The CDR3, as DNA: TGTGCCAGCAGCCCTCGGACTAGCGGGGGGGACAATGAGCAGTTCTTC. It yields the protein CASSPRTSGGDNEQFF.

There are a few counts of this clone. V gene TRBV27 combines with J gene TRBJ2-1; the D gene is possibly TRBD1 (6 bases). V lost 8 bases and J lost 9, with 20 bases in between. This CDR3 is 14 amino acids long. Germline V gives CDR1 MNHEY, CDR2 SMNVEV (reference sequence). The CDR3 DNA is TGTGCCAGCCGACAGGTCTTAATATTTAGTGAGCAGTTCTTC. Translated, it gives CASRQVLIFSEQFF.

This clone was counted between two and nine times. The chain carries TRBV5-4 and TRBJ2-2, with TRBD2 matching over 14 bases. Germline V gene sequence: CDR1 SGHNT, CDR2 YYREEE (reference sequence). The CDR3 is made up of 16 amino acids. V lost 3 bases and J lost 5; bases outside the gene matches: 3. This chain's CDR3 is CASSSRTSGGTGELFF. The DNA for the CDR3 is TGTGCCAGCAGCTCCCGGACTAGCGGGGGGACCGGGGAGCTGTTTTTT.

This chain joins TRBV29-1 and TRBJ1-1; tentatively, D is TRBD1 (5 bases). From germline, CDR1 is SQVTM and CDR2 ANQGSEA. The V end was cut by 4 bases, the J end by 0 bases, with 15 bases between. The CDR3 length is 15 residues. The CDR3 protein is CSVVGRVSVNTEAFF. CDR3 sequence (DNA): TGCAGCGTTGTGGGACGTGTCTCGGTGAACACTGAAGCTTTCTTT.

V and J are TRBV7-3 and TRBJ1-1; no firm D call. Germline V gene lookup returns CDR1 SGHTA and CDR2 FQGTGA. Trimming took off 0 bases at V and 1 base at J, with 6 bases between the two ends. The CDR3 runs 14 residues. CDR3 protein: CASSLTPGNTEAFF. The CDR3 DNA reads as TGTGCCAGCAGCTTAACGCCAGGGAACACTGAAGCTTTCTTT.

V gene TRBV4-2 combines with J gene TRBJ1-2, with D possibly TRBD1 on 5 matching bases. CDR1 is LGHNA, CDR2 YNFKEQ, per germline. V lost 0 bases to trimming and J lost 2 bases, with 10 bases between them. The CDR3 runs to 15 residues. The CDR3 reads CASSQDTDSNYGYTF. The CDR3, as DNA: TGTGCCAGCAGCCAAGATACAGACAGCAACTATGGCTACACCTTC.

This clone was detected only once. Other DNA sequences within the sample encode an identical CDR3. V usage is TRBV2 and J usage is TRBJ1-5, with 7 bases aligning to TRBD1. Germline assignment: CDR1 SNHLY and CDR2 FYNNEI. The trim removed 4 bases at V and 7 bases at J, leaving 4 bases unmatched. The CDR3 is 13 amino acids. The CDR3 nucleotides are TGTGCCAGCAGTGGGGAAGGGGGCCAGCCCCAGCATTTT. Translated, it gives CASSGEGGQPQHF.

This clone was found a few times. The chain is built from TRBV7-3 and TRBJ2-7, with D perhaps matching TRBD2 (6 bases). The germline gives CDR1 SGHTA, CDR2 FQGTGA. The CDR3 contains 12 residues. V was clipped by 4 bases and J by 10 bases, with 14 bases between them. CDR3 nucleotide sequence: TGTGCCAGCAGCTCCGGGACTTCCCCTCAGTACTTC. The encoded protein is CASSSGTSPQYF. The whole variable domain, remainder taken from reference TRBV7-3 and TRBJ2-7, is GAGVSQTPSNKVTEKGKYVELRCDPISGHTALYWYRQSLGQGPEFLIYFQGTGAADDSGLPNDRFFAVRPEGSVSTLKIQRTERGDSAVYLCASSSGTSPQYFGPGTRLTVT.

V usage is TRBV5-1 and J usage is TRBJ1-1, with 7 bases matching TRBD1. The CDR3 length is 16 residues. V was pared by 4 bases and J by 1 base, with 10 bases of the junction left unmatched. Germline V CDR1 and CDR2: SGHRS, YFSETQ. The CDR3 region is CASSLRTGSQNTEAFF. The CDR3 DNA is TGCGCCAGCAGCCTTAGGACAGGATCGCAGAACACTGAAGCTTTCTTT.

The chain has TRBV30 and TRBJ2-4, with TRBD2 as a possible D gene (6 bases). Germline V lookup: CDR1 GTSNPN, CDR2 SVGIG (reference sequence). V lost 2 bases, J lost 9 bases, and 14 bases lay in between. This CDR3 comprises 13 residues. CDR3: CAWSRPVGGIQYF. DNA for the CDR3: TGTGCCTGGAGTCGCCCAGTCGGGGGCATTCAGTACTTC. The entire variable domain, with the rest obtained from reference TRBV30 and TRBJ2-4, is as follows: SQTIHQWPATLVQPVGSPLSLECTVEGTSNPNLYWYRQAAGRGLQLLFYSVGIGQISSEVPQNLSASRPQDRQFILSSKKLLLSDSGFYLCAWSRPVGGIQYFGAGTRLSVL.

The chain carries TRBV6-5 and TRBJ1-1; a possible D gene is TRBD1 (6 bases). The CDR3 is 15 amino acids. Germline CDR1 reads MNHEY; CDR2 reads SVGAGI. Trimming cost V 2 bases and J 1 base, with 11 bases left between them. The CDR3 DNA sequence: TGTGCCAGCAGTTACCTCTCGACAGGGAACACTGAAGCTTTCTTT. Its protein product is CASSYLSTGNTEAFF.

This sequence joins TRBV11-3 and TRBJ2-2; D possibly uses TRBD1 or TRBD2 (5 bases each). CDR1 is SGHNT, CDR2 YENEEA, per germline. Trimming pared 6 bases from V and 7 bases from J, leaving 15 bases between. The CDR3 totals 14 residues. CDR3 loop: CASRWDAVGGELFF. The CDR3 nucleotides are TGTGCCAGCAGATGGGACGCGGTAGGCGGGGAGCTGTTTTTT.

This sequence joins TRBV7-6 and TRBJ2-3, with D hard to call. Per the germline V gene, CDR1 is SGHVS and CDR2 is FNYEAQ. This CDR3 spans 13 amino acids. Trimming pared 2 bases from V and 2 bases from J, leaving 5 bases between. CDR3 in DNA: TGTGCCAGCAGCTTACTGATCACAGATACGCAGTATTTT. Its protein is CASSLLITDTQYF.

The genes are TRBV5-1 and TRBJ2-2; D gene uncertain. Germline V gene sequence: CDR1 SGHRS, CDR2 YFSETQ. The CDR3 has 14 amino acids. V lost 0 bases to trimming and J lost 0 bases, with 3 bases between them. CDR3 protein: CASSLATNTGELFF. DNA for the CDR3: TGCGCCAGCAGCTTGGCCACGAACACCGGGGAGCTGTTTTTT. Full variable domain (missing parts from reference TRBV5-1 and TRBJ2-2): KAGVTQTPRYLIKTRGQQVTLSCSPISGHRSVSWYQQTPGQGLQFLFEYFSETQRNKGNFPGRFSGRQFSNSRSEMNVSTLELGDSALYLCASSLATNTGELFFGEGSRLTVL.

The CDR3 loop reads CASSLVAGGHYEQYF. For the CDR3, the DNA is TGTGCCAGCAGCTTGGTCGCCGGGGGGCATTACGAGCAGTACTTC. The rearrangement links TRBV5-5 to TRBJ2-7; the D gene is possibly TRBD2 (7 bases). The CDR3 length is 15 residues. Germline lookup yields CDR1 SGHKS and CDR2 YYEKEE (reference sequence). The germline V and J ends were trimmed by 0 bases and 4 bases, with 14 bases remaining between them. Looking up the rest from reference TRBV5-5 and TRBJ2-7 gives the full variable domain: DAGVTQSPTHLIKTRGQQVTLRCSPISGHKSVSWYQQVLGQGPQFIFQYYEKEERGRGNFPDRFSARQFPNYSSELNVNALLLGDSALYLCASSLVAGGHYEQYFGPGTRLTVT.

There are a few counts of this clone. This chain connects TRBV18 to TRBJ2-3, with D unclear. The ends were cut back, 5 bases at V and 6 bases at J, with 3 bases in the middle. Germline V CDR1 and CDR2: KGHSH, LQKENI. This CDR3 is 10 amino acids long. The CDR3 reads CASSRDTQYF. In DNA, the CDR3 is TGTGCCAGCTCAAGGGATACGCAGTATTTT. The full variable domain, rest sourced from reference TRBV18 and TRBJ2-3, is NAGVMQNPRHLVRRRGQEARLRCSPMKGHSHVYWYRQLPEEGLKFMVYLQKENIIDESGMPKERFSAEFPKEGPSILRIQQVVRGDSAAYFCASSRDTQYFGPGTRLTVL.

With regard to this clone: Other DNA variants within this sample encode the same CDR3. The chain uses TRBV29-1 and TRBJ1-1; 10 bases agree with TRBD1. Germline V gene sequence: CDR1 SQVTM, CDR2 ANQGSEA. After removal of 6 bases from V and 5 bases from J, the junction contained 3 bases not matched to a gene. The CDR3 is 12 residues long. CDR3: CSVRTGGTEAFF. CDR3 in DNA: TGCAGCGTCCGGACAGGGGGAACTGAAGCTTTCTTT.

The chain is built from TRBV7-6 and TRBJ1-2; D is uncertain. CDR3 length: 13 amino acids. Trimming cost V 1 base and J 4 bases, with 7 bases left between them. In germline, CDR1 is SGHVS, CDR2 FNYEAQ. CDR3 nucleotides: TGTGCCAGCAGCTTAGGAAGGAGCTATGGCTACACCTTC. Translating it yields CASSLGRSYGYTF.

In this sample, this clone turned up once. The V gene is TRBV6-5, the J gene TRBJ2-1; a weak D match, TRBD1 (6 bases). The germline V and J ends were trimmed by 6 bases and 5 bases, with 17 bases remaining between them. Germline V gene sequence: CDR1 MNHEY, CDR2 SVGAGI. This CDR3 is built from 15 residues. Written as DNA, the CDR3 is TGTGCCAGCAGCCGCCGGGACACATCCCACAATGAGCAGTTCTTC. Translating it yields CASSRRDTSHNEQFF.

J is TRBJ2-7 and V is TRBV5-1, with TRBD1 matching over 11 bases. The CDR3 runs to 14 residues. Germline values: CDR1 SGHRS, CDR2 YFSETQ. V trimming: 4 bases; J trimming: 5 bases; junction bases outside the gene matches: 5. The CDR3, as DNA: TGCGCCAGCAGCCCGGGACAGGGGGTCAACGAGCAGTACTTC. As protein: CASSPGQGVNEQYF.

The chain uses TRBV1 and TRBJ1-5; TRBD1, the D gene given by the table, was not confirmed from the DNA. TRBV1 is termed a pseudogene. The CDR3 sequence is 15 residues long. The CDR3 region is CTSSSRDRVNQPQHF. CDR3 DNA sequence: TGCACCAGCAGCTCCCGGGACAGGGTAAACCAGCCCCAGCATTTT.